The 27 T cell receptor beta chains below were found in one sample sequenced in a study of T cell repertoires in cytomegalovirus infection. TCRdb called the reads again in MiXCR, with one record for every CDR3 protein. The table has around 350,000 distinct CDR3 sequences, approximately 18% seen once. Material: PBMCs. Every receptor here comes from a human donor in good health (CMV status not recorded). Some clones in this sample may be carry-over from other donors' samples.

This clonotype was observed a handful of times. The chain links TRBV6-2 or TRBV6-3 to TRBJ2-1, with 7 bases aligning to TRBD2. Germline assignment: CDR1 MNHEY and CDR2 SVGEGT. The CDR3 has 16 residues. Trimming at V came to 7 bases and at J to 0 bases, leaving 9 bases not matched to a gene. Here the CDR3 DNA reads TGTGCCAGCAATCCCACTAGCGCGTACTCCTACAATGAGCAGTTCTTC. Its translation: CASNPTSAYSYNEQFF.

This chain's CDR3 is CSASLGGTRVDEQYF. The CDR3 DNA reads TGCAGTGCTAGTCTTGGGGGGACTAGGGTCGACGAGCAGTACTTC. The chain recombines TRBV20-1 with TRBJ2-7, with 8 bases aligning to TRBD2. The CDR3 covers 15 residues. Germline V lookup: CDR1 DFQATT, CDR2 SNEGSKA (reference sequence). Germline trimming cut 3 bases from V and 5 bases from J; bases unmatched to any gene: 12.

The CDR3 DNA follows: TGTGCCACCAGCAGAGACCGCCCTAGCAAAAATGAGCAGTTCTTC. Its protein is CATSRDRPSKNEQFF. The rearrangement links TRBV15 to TRBJ2-1; TRBD2 might be the D (5 bases). The CDR3 loop spans 15 amino acids. V lost 0 bases to trimming and J lost 7 bases, with 13 bases between them. In germline, CDR1 is LNHNV, CDR2 YYDKDF (reference sequence).

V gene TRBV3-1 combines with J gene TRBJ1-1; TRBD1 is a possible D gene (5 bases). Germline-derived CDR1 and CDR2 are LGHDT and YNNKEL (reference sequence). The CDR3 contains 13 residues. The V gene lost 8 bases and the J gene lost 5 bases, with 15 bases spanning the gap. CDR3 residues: CASVAVGGTEAFF. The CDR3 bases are TGTGCCAGCGTCGCGGTGGGGGGAACTGAAGCTTTCTTT.

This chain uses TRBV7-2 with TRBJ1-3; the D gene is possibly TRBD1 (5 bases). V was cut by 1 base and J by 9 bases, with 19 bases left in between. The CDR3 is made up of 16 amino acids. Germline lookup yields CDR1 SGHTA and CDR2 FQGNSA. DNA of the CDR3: TGTGCCAGCAGCTTAGGGGGGGGGGTCTTCGTTGGCACCATATATTTT. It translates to CASSLGGGVFVGTIYF.

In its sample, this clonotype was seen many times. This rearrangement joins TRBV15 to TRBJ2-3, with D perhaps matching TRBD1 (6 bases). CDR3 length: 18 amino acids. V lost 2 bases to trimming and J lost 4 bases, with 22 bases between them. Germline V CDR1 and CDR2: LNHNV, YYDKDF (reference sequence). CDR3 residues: CATSRSRVPGVVADTQYF. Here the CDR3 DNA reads TGTGCCACCAGCAGATCCAGAGTGCCAGGGGTAGTCGCAGATACGCAGTATTTT.

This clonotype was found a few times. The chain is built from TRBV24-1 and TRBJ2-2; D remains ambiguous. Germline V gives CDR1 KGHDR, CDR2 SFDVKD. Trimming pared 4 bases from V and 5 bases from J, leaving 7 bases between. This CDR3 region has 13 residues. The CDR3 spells CATSDVQTGELFF. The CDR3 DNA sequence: TGTGCCACCAGTGACGTACAGACCGGGGAGCTGTTTTTT.

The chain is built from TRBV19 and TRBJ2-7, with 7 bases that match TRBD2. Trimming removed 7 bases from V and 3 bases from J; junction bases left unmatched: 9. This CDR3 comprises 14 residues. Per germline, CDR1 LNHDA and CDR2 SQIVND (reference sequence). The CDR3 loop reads CASTPASGYYEQYF. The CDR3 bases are TGTGCCAGTACCCCAGCTAGCGGATACTACGAGCAGTACTTC.

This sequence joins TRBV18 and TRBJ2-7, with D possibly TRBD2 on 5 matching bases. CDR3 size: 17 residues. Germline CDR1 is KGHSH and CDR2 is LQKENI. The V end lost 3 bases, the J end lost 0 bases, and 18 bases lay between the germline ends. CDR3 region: CASSPEGWEWGSYEQYF. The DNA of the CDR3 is TGTGCCAGCTCACCCGAAGGCTGGGAGTGGGGCTCCTACGAGCAGTACTTC. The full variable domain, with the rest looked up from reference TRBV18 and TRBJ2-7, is NAGVMQNPRHLVRRRGQEARLRCSPMKGHSHVYWYRQLPEEGLKFMVYLQKENIIDESGMPKERFSAEFPKEGPSILRIQQVVRGDSAAYFCASSPEGWEWGSYEQYFGPGTRLTVT.

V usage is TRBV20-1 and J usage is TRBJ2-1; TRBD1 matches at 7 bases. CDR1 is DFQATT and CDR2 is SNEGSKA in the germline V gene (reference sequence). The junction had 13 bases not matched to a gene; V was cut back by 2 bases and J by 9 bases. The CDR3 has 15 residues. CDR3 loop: CSARQQGSLSGEQFF. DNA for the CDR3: TGCAGTGCTAGACAACAGGGGTCGTTGAGTGGTGAGCAGTTCTTC.

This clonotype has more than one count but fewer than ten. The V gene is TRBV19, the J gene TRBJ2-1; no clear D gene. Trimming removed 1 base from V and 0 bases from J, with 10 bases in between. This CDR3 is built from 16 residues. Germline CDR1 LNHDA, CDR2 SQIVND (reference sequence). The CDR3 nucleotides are TGTGCCAGTAGTATAGTAGGTCTCAGCTCCTACAATGAGCAGTTCTTC. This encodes CASSIVGLSSYNEQFF.

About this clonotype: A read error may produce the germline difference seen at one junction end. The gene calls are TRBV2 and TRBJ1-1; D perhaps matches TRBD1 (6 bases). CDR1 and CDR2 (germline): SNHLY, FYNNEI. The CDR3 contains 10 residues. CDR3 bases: TGTGTCAGCAGGGGTACTGAAGCTTTCTTT. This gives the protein CVSRGTEAFF.

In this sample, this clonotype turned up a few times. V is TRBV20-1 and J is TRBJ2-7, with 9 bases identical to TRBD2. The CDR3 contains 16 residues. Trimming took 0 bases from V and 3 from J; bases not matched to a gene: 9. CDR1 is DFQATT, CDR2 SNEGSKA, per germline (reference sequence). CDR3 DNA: TGCAGTGCTAGAGATTCCGCGGGAGGGGGCGTCTACGAGCAGTACTTC. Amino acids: CSARDSAGGGVYEQYF.

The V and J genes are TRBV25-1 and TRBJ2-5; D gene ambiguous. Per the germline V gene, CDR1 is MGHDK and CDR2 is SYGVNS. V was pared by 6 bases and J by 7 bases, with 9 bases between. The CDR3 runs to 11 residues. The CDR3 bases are TGTGCCAGCAGCAACGTAGGGACCCAGTACTTC. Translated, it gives CASSNVGTQYF.

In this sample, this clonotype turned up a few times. The CDR3 nucleotides are TGTGCCAGCTCACCACCGGAGAGGGGGACCTACGAGCAGTACTTC. Amino acids: CASSPPERGTYEQYF. The rearrangement joins TRBV18 to TRBJ2-7; D perhaps matches TRBD1 (6 bases). Per germline, CDR1 KGHSH and CDR2 LQKENI. The CDR3 is made up of 15 amino acids. V gave up 0 bases and J gave up 2 bases, with 11 bases separating them.

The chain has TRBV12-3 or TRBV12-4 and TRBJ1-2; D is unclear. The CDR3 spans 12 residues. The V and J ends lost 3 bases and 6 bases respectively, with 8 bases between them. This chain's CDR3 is CASSFAVNGYTF. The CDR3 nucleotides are TGTGCCAGCAGTTTCGCTGTCAATGGCTACACCTTC.

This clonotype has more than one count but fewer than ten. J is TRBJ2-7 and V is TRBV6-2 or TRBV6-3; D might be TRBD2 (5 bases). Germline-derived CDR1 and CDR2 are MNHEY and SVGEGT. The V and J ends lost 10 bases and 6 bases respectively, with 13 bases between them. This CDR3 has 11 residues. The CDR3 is CATQRRFEQYF. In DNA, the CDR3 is TGTGCCACCCAGCGGCGGTTCGAGCAGTACTTC.

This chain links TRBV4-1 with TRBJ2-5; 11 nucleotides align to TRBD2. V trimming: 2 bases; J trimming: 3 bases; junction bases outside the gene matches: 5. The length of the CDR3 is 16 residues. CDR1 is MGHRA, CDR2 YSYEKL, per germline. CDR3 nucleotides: TGCGCCAGCAGCCAACCTACTAGCGGGAGAAAAGAGACCCAGTACTTC. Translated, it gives CASSQPTSGRKETQYF.

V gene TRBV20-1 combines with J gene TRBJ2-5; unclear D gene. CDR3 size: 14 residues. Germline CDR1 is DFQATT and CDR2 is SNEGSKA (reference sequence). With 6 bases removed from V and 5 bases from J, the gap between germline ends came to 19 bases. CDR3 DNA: TGCAGTGCCCGAAAGGACCCAAGGCGGGAGACCCAGTACTTC. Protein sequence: CSARKDPRRETQYF.

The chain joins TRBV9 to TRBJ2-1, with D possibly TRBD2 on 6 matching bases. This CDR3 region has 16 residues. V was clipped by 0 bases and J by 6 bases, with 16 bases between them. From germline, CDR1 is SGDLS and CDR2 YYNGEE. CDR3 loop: CASSVGAGTPFNEQFF. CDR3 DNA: TGTGCCAGCAGCGTAGGAGCCGGGACTCCATTCAATGAGCAGTTCTTC.

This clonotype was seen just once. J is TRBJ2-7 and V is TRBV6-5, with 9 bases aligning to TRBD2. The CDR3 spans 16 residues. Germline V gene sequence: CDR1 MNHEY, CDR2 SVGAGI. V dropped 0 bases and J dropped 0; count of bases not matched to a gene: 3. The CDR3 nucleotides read TGTGCCAGCAGTTACTCGGCTAGCGGGAACTCCTACGAGCAGTACTTC. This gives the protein CASSYSASGNSYEQYF.

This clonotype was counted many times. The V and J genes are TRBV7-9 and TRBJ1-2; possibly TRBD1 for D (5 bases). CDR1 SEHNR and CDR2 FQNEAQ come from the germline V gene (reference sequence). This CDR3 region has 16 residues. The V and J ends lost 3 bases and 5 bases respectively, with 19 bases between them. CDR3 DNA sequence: TGTGCCAGCAGCTTCCTTTCGGGCAGGGTTGTGTATGGCTACACCTTC. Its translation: CASSFLSGRVVYGYTF.

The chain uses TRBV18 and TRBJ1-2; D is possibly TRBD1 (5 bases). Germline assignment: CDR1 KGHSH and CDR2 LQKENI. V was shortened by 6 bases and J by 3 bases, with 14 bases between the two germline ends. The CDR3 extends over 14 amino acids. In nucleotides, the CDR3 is TGTGCCAGCTCTCCGACAGATAAAGACTATGGCTACACCTTC. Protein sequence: CASSPTDKDYGYTF.

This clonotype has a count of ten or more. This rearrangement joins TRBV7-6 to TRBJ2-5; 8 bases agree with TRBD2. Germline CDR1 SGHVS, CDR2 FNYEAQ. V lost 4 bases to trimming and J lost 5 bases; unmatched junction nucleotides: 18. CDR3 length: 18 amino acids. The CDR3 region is CASSSHRGGLRGKETQYF. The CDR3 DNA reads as TGTGCCAGCAGCTCCCACCGCGGGGGGCTGAGGGGCAAGGAGACCCAGTACTTC. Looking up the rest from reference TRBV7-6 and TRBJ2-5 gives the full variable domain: GAGVSQSPRYKVTKRGQDVALRCDPISGHVSLYWYRQALGQGPEFLTYFNYEAQQDKSGLPNDRFSAERPEGSISTLTIQRTEQRDSAMYRCASSSHRGGLRGKETQYFGPGTRLLVL.

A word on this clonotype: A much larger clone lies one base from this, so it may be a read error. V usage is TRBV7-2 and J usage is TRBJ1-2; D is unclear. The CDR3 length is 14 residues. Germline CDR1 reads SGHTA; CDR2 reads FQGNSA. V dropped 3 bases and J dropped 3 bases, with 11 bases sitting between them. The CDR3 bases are TGTGCCAGCAGCTTTCGGCGACGGGACTATGGCTACACCTTC. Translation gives CASSFRRRDYGYTF.

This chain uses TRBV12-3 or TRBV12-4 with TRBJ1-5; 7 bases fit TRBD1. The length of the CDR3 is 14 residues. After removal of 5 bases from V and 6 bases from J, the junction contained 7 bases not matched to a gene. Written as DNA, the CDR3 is TGTGCCAGCAGTCCGGGACAGCGGAGTCAGCCCCAGCATTTT. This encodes CASSPGQRSQPQHF.

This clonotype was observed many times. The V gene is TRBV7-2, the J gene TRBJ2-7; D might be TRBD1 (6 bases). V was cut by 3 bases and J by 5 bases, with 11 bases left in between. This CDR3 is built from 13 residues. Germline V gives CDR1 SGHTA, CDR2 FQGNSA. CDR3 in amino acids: CASSFGAGDEQYF. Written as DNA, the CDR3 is TGTGCCAGCAGCTTCGGGGCAGGGGACGAGCAGTACTTC. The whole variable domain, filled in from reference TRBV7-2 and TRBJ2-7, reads GAGVSQSPSNKVTEKGKDVELRCDPISGHTALYWYRQSLGQGLEFLIYFQGNSAPDKSGLPSDRFSAERTGGSVSTLTIQRTQQEDSAVYLCASSFGAGDEQYFGPGTRLTVT.